This record covers a single T cell receptor (beta chain). What it binds is not known. Generated by immunoSEQ multiplex PCR, the TCRdb table keeps only in-frame clones and is missing some. Altogether some 93,000 clones are present, over 85% being singletons, with the ten largest covering about 2.5%. The record originates from a study of PD-1 blockade in classical Hodgkin lymphoma. General study results and limits: Underlying causes for the observed repertoire differences were not defined, possibly disease activity or prior therapy.

All patients experienced relapse after autologous stem cell transplantation, and brentuximab vedotin exposure was variable. Germline V lookup: CDR1 MNHEY, CDR2 SMNVEV (reference sequence). After removal of 7 bases from V and 1 base from J, the junction contained 7 bases not matched to a gene. The CDR3 is 14 residues long. Specimen: peripheral blood mononuclear cells (PBMCs), collected at baseline. V usage is TRBV27 and J usage is TRBJ2-7; 7 bases are shared with TRBD2. This TCR derives from a human donor with classical Hodgkin lymphoma. Here the CDR3 reads CASKLGGISYEQYF. As DNA, the CDR3 is TGTGCCAGCAAGTTGGGAGGGATATCCTACGAGCAGTACTTC.